Reported below is one T cell receptor (beta chain). The antigen remains unidentified. The PCR used 60 Vbeta and 13 Jbeta primers. Profiling relied on immunoSEQ multiplex PCR, and the TCRdb table lists in-frame clones only, not all of them. Found here are tens of thousands of clones, 60% to 85% of them singletons; the top ten hold less than 6%. This sample is drawn from a study of cytomegalovirus exposure and HLA in healthy donors. Broader study findings: A prior analysis recorded that most TCR beta V segments were productive about 87% or about 30% of the time. An observed cluster of highly shared sequence variants was recorded as a likely sequencing artifact.

The receptor was derived from a male donor in good health and CMV-seropositive. Material: PBMCs.

The CDR3 DNA reads TGTGCCAGCAGCTTAACGGCGGGGGTACAAGAGACCCAGTACTTC. Translating it yields CASSLTAGVQETQYF. The chain has TRBV7-6 and TRBJ2-5; 7 nucleotides agree with TRBD2. CDR3 length: 15 residues. J was trimmed by 2 bases and V by 2 bases; bases with no gene match: 5. Germline lookup yields CDR1 SGHVS and CDR2 FNYEAQ. Supplemented by reference TRBV7-6 and TRBJ2-5, the full variable domain reads GAGVSQSPRYKVTKRGQDVALRCDPISGHVSLYWYRQALGQGPEFLTYFNYEAQQDKSGLPNDRFSAERPEGSISTLTIQRTEQRDSAMYRCASSLTAGVQETQYFGPGTRLLVL.